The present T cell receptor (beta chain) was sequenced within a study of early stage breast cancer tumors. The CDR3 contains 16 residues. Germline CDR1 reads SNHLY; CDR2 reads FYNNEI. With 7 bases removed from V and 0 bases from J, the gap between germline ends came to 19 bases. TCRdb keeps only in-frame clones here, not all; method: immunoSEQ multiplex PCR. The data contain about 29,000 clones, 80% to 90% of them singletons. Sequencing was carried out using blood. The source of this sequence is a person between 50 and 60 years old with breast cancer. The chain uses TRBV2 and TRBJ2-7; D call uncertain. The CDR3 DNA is TGTGCCAGCACTACGAATGACTTCGAGATCTCCTACGAGCAGTACTTC. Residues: CASTTNDFEISYEQYF.